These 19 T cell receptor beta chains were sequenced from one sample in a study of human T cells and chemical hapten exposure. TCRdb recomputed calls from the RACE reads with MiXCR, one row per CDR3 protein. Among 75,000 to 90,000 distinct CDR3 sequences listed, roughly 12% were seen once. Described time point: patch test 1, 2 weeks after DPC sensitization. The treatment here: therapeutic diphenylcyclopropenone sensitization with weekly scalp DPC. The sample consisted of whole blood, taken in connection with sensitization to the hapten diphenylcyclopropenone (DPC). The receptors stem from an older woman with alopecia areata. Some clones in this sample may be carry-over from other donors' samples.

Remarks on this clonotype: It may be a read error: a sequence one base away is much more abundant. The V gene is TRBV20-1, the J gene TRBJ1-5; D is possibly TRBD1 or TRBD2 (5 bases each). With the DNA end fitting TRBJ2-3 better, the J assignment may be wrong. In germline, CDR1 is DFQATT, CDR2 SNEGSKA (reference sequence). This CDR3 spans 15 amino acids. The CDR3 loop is CSARAGTLGIQPQYF. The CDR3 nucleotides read TGCAGTGCTAGAGCCGGGACCCTAGGGATTCAGCCCCAGTATTTT.

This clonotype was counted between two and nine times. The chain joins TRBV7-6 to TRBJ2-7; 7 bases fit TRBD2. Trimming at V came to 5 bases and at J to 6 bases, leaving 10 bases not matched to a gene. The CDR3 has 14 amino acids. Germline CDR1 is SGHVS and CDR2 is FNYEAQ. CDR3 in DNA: TGTGCCAGCAGCCCCGCCACGGGAGGAGGCGAGCAGTACTTC. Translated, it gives CASSPATGGGEQYF.

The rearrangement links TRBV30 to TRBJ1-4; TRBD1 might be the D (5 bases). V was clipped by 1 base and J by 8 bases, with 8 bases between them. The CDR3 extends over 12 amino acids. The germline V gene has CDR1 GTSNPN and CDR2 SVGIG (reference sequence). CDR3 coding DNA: TGTGCCTGGAGTGGCCGGGACGAAAAACTGTTTTTT. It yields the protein CAWSGRDEKLFF. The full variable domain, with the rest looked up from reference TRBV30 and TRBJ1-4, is SQTIHQWPATLVQPVGSPLSLECTVEGTSNPNLYWYRQAAGRGLQLLFYSVGIGQISSEVPQNLSASRPQDRQFILSSKKLLLSDSGFYLCAWSGRDEKLFFGSGTQLSVL.

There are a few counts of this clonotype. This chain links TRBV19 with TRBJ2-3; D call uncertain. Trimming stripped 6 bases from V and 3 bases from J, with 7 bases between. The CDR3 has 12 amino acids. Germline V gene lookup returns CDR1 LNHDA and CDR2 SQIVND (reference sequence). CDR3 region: CASSPTTDTQYF. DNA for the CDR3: TGTGCCAGTAGCCCTACGACAGATACGCAGTATTTT.

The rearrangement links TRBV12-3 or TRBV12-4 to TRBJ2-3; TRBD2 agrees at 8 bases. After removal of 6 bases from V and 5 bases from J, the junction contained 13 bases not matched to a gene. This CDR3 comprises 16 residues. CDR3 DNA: TGTGCCAGCAGCCCACGGGTAGCGGGGTTGGGAGATACGCAGTATTTT. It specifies CASSPRVAGLGDTQYF.

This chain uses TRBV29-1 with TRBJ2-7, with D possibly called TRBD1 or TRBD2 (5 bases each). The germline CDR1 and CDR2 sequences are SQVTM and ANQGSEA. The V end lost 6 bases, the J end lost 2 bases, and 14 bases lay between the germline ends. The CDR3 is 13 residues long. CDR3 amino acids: CSVTGANTYEQYF. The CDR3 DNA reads TGCAGCGTGACCGGGGCCAATACCTACGAGCAGTACTTC.

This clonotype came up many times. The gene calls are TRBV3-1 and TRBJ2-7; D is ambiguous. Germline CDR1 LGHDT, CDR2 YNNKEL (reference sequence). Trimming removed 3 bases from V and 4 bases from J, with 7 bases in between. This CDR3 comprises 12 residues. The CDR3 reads CASSQANYEQYF. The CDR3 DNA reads TGTGCCAGCAGCCAGGCGAATTACGAGCAGTACTTC.

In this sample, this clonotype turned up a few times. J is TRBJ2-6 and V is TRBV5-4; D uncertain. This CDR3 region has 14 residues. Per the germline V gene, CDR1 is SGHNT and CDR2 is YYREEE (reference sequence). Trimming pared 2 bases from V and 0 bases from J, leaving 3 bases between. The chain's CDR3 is CASSFYSGANVLTF. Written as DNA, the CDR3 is TGTGCCAGCAGCTTCTACTCTGGGGCCAACGTCCTGACTTTC.

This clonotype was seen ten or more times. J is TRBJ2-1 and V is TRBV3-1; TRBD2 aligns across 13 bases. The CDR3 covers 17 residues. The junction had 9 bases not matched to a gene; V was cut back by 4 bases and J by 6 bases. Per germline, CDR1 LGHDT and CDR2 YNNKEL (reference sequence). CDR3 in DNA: TGTGCCAGCAGCCCCCGACTAGCGGGGGGCCCAGGCAATGAGCAGTTCTTC. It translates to CASSPRLAGGPGNEQFF.

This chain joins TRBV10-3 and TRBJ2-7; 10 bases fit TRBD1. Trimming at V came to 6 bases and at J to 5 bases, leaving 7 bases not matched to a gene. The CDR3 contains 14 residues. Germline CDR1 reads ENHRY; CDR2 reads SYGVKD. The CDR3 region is CAIRPGQGTDEQYF. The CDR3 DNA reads TGTGCCATCAGACCGGGACAGGGGACTGACGAGCAGTACTTC.

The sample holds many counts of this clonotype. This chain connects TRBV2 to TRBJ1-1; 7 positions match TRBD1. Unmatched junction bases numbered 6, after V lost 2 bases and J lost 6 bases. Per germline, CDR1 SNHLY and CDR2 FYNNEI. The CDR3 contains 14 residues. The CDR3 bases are TGTGCCAGCAGTGAATTTGGTGGACAGGCTGAAGCTTTCTTT. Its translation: CASSEFGGQAEAFF.

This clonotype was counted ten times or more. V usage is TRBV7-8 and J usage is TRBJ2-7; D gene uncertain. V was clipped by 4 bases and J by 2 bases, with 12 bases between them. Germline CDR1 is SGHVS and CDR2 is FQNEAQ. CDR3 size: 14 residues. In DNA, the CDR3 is TGTGCCAGCAGCTCCACGGGTCCGACCTACGAGCAGTACTTC. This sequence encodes CASSSTGPTYEQYF.

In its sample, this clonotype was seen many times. The CDR3 bases are TGTGCCAGCAGCACTAGCGGGGGTTACAATGAGCAGTTCTTC. Protein product: CASSTSGGYNEQFF. The J gene is TRBJ2-1, the V gene TRBV7-9; 11 nucleotides line up with TRBD2. The CDR3 loop spans 14 amino acids. With V trimmed by 5 bases and J by 4 bases, 1 base remained unmatched. Germline V gene lookup returns CDR1 SEHNR and CDR2 FQNEAQ (reference sequence). Supplemented by reference TRBV7-9 and TRBJ2-1, the full variable domain reads DTGVSQNPRHKITKRGQNVTFRCDPISEHNRLYWYRQTLGQGPEFLTYFQNEAQLEKSRLLSDRFSAERPKGSFSTLEIQRTEQGDSAMYLCASSTSGGYNEQFFGPGTRLTVL.

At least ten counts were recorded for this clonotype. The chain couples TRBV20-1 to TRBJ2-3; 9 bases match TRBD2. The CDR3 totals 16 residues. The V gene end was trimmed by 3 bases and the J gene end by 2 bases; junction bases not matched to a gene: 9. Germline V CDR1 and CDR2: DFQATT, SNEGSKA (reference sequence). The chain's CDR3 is CSASFRLAEYTDTQYF. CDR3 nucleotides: TGCAGTGCTAGTTTCAGACTAGCGGAGTACACAGATACGCAGTATTTT.

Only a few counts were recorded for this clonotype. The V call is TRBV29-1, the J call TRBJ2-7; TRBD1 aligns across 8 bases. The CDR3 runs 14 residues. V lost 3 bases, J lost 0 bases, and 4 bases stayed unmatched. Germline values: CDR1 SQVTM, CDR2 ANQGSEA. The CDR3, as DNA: TGCAGCGTTGATACCGGGACAGGCTCCTACGAGCAGTACTTC. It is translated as CSVDTGTGSYEQYF.

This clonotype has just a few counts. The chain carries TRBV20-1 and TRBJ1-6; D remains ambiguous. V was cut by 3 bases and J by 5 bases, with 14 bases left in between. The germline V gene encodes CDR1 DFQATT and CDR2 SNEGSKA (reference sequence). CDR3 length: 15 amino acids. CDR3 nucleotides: TGCAGTGCTAGCAGGACTGTCTCTCATAATTCACCCCTCCACTTT. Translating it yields CSASRTVSHNSPLHF.

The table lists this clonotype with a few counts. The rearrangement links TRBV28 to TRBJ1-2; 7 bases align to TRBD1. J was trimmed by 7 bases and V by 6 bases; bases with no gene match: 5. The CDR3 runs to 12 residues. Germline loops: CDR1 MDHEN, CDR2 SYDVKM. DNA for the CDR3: TGTGCCAGCAGACGGACAGGCGGTGGCTACACCTTC. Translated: CASRRTGGGYTF.

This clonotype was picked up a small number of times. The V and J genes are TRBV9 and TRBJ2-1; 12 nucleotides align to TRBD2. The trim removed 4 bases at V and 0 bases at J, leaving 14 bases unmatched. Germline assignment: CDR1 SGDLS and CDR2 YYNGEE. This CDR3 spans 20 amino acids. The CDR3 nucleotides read TGTGCCAGCAGCTTACAACTAGCGGGGGGACCCTTGAGCTCCTACAATGAGCAGTTCTTC. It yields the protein CASSLQLAGGPLSSYNEQFF. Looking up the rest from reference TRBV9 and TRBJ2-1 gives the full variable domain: DSGVTQTPKHLITATGQRVTLRCSPRSGDLSVYWYQQSLDQGLQFLIQYYNGEERAKGNILERFSAQQFPDLHSELNLSSLELGDSALYFCASSLQLAGGPLSSYNEQFFGPGTRLTVL.

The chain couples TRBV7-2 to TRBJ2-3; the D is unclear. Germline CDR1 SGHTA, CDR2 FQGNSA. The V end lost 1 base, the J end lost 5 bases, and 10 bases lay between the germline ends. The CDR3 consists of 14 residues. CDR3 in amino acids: CASSLVAKRDTQYF. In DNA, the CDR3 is TGTGCCAGCAGCTTAGTCGCGAAGCGAGATACGCAGTATTTT.